These 15 T cell receptor beta chains share one sample of origin, sequenced in a study of blood T cell repertoires in COVID-19. Repertoires were generated with immunoSEQ multiplex PCR, while TCRdb's copy carries only in-frame clones and drops some. In the table there are fewer than 250,000 clones, around 85% of which are singletons. Input material: PBMCs or T cells enriched from blood (not recorded which). Source of these receptors: a woman in her forties or fifties with acute COVID-19.

The rearrangement links TRBV10-3 to TRBJ1-5; maybe TRBD1 (5 bases). The CDR3 contains 13 residues. The V gene's germline CDR1 is ENHRY and CDR2 SYGVKD. V was cut by 6 bases and J by 5 bases, with 11 bases left in between. The CDR3 loop is CAISRDRDQPQHF. The CDR3 DNA is TGTGCCATCAGCCGCGACAGAGATCAGCCCCAGCATTTT.

This sequence joins TRBV5-5 and TRBJ1-5, with D unresolved. Germline V gene sequence: CDR1 SGHKS, CDR2 YYEKEE (reference sequence). V was shortened by 0 bases and J by 2 bases, with 9 bases between the two germline ends. The CDR3 sequence is 15 residues long. The DNA of the CDR3 is TGTGCCAGCAGCTTGGAGGTCCAGGGCAATCAGCCCCAGCATTTT. It yields the protein CASSLEVQGNQPQHF.

The chain joins TRBV7-2 to TRBJ2-5; 8 nucleotides match TRBD1. The CDR3 is made up of 16 amino acids. CDR1 and CDR2 from the germline V gene are SGHTA and FQGNSA. The junction had 7 bases not matched to a gene; V was cut back by 4 bases and J by 0 bases. In nucleotides, the CDR3 is TGTGCCAGCAGCTCAAGACAGGGGCGATACCAAGAGACCCAGTACTTC. This codes for CASSSRQGRYQETQYF. The variable domain in full, with the rest retrieved from reference TRBV7-2 and TRBJ2-5, is GAGVSQSPSNKVTEKGKDVELRCDPISGHTALYWYRQSLGQGLEFLIYFQGNSAPDKSGLPSDRFSAERTGGSVSTLTIQRTQQEDSAVYLCASSSRQGRYQETQYFGPGTRLLVL.

The rearrangement uses TRBV6-5 and TRBJ1-1; TRBD1 agrees at 7 bases. The CDR3 runs 14 residues. The V gene's germline CDR1 is MNHEY and CDR2 SVGAGI. J gave up 6 bases and V 4 bases, and 8 bases lay outside the gene matches. As DNA, the CDR3 is TGTGCCAGCAGTTTTTCAGGGGGGAGTCCTGAAGCTTTCTTT. Protein product: CASSFSGGSPEAFF.

V and J are TRBV19 and TRBJ1-5, with no clear D. Germline-derived CDR1 and CDR2 are LNHDA and SQIVND (reference sequence). CDR3 length: 14 residues. The V end was cut by 5 bases, the J end by 2 bases, with 10 bases between. The CDR3 loop reads CASSSTFGNQPQHF. The DNA of the CDR3 is TGTGCCAGTAGTTCAACATTTGGCAATCAGCCCCAGCATTTT.

V gene TRBV12-3 or TRBV12-4 combines with J gene TRBJ1-2, with 9 bases identical to TRBD1. This CDR3 contains 13 residues. The J segment lost 7 bases and the V segment lost 5 bases, leaving 5 bases of the junction unmatched. The CDR3, as DNA: TGTGCCAGCAGTCCAGGGACAGGGAGTGGCTACACCTTC. Amino acids: CASSPGTGSGYTF.

The CDR3 sequence: CASSESGTSGGTDTQYF. The CDR3 DNA reads TGCGCCAGCAGTGAGTCAGGGACTAGCGGGGGCACAGATACGCAGTATTTT. This rearrangement joins TRBV10-1 to TRBJ2-3; the match to TRBD2 covers 13 bases. The CDR3 runs 17 residues. With V trimmed by 0 bases and J by 1 base, 1 base remained unmatched. CDR1 is WNHNN, CDR2 SYGVQD, per germline (reference sequence).

The chain couples TRBV7-9 to TRBJ2-1; 8 nucleotides align to TRBD2. This CDR3 is built from 16 residues. The V segment lost 1 base and the J segment 4 bases; nucleotides outside the gene matches: 6. CDR1 and CDR2 (germline): SEHNR, FQNEAQ (reference sequence). CDR3 nucleotides: TGTGCCAGCAGCTTAGGTGCGGGGGGTGGGTACAATGAGCAGTTCTTC. Translation gives CASSLGAGGGYNEQFF.

The chain has TRBV5-4 and TRBJ2-5; TRBD2 matches 9 bases. V was clipped by 3 bases and J by 1 base; unmatched bases: 4. The CDR3 is made up of 15 amino acids. CDR1 and CDR2 from the germline V gene are SGHNT and YYREEE (reference sequence). CDR3 DNA: TGTGCCAGCAGCTCAAGCGGGGGGCCCCAAGAGACCCAGTACTTC. It translates to CASSSSGGPQETQYF.

The chain has TRBV6-1 and TRBJ1-2, with D possibly being TRBD1 (5 bases). There are 13 residues in the CDR3. Trimming shortened V by 2 bases and J by 8 bases, and 12 bases separated the two germline ends. In germline, CDR1 is MNHNS, CDR2 SASEGT. The CDR3 coding sequence is TGTGCCAGCAGTGAAAGGGGCATATACGGCTACACCTTC. Its translation: CASSERGIYGYTF.

The rearrangement joins TRBV19 to TRBJ1-2; the match to TRBD1 covers 10 bases. The CDR3 loop spans 13 amino acids. V lost 6 bases and J lost 7; bases outside the gene matches: 5. CDR1 and CDR2 (germline): LNHDA, SQIVND (reference sequence). CDR3 amino acids: CASSTGQGLGYTF. CDR3 coding DNA: TGTGCCAGTAGCACGGGACAGGGGCTTGGCTACACCTTC.

The chain recombines TRBV18 with TRBJ1-1; D is uncertain. The CDR3 runs to 14 residues. Trimming left V 1 base short and J 5 bases short, with 11 bases between. CDR1 is KGHSH and CDR2 is LQKENI in the germline V gene. The CDR3: CASSPREGRTEAFF. The CDR3 coding sequence is TGTGCCAGCTCACCACGGGAGGGTAGGACTGAAGCTTTCTTT.

This chain connects TRBV4-3 to TRBJ1-2, with D perhaps matching TRBD1 (5 bases). The CDR3 spans 15 residues. Germline V gene sequence: CDR1 LGHNA, CDR2 YSLEER. V shed 0 bases and J shed 7 bases, with 15 bases lying between them. CDR3 sequence (DNA): TGCGCCAGCAGCCAAGATGGGGGGAGGTTTGTTGGCTACACCTTC. Translated, it gives CASSQDGGRFVGYTF.

The rearrangement joins TRBV7-9 to TRBJ1-1; D is undetermined. With 6 bases removed from V and 5 bases from J, the gap between germline ends came to 10 bases. This CDR3 spans 12 amino acids. Germline CDR1 SEHNR, CDR2 FQNEAQ (reference sequence). CDR3 nucleotides: TGTGCCAGCAGTCTGGCGGGTACTGAAGCTTTCTTT. Translating it yields CASSLAGTEAFF. The full variable domain, in which reference TRBV7-9 and TRBJ1-1 provide the parts outside the CDR3, is DTGVSQNPRHKITKRGQNVTFRCDPISEHNRLYWYRQTLGQGPEFLTYFQNEAQLEKSRLLSDRFSAERPKGSFSTLEIQRTEQGDSAMYLCASSLAGTEAFFGQGTRLTVV.

This chain links TRBV10-3 with TRBJ1-2; tentatively, D is TRBD1 (6 bases). This CDR3 region has 15 residues. The V gene lost 7 bases and the J gene lost 1 base, with 16 bases spanning the gap. Germline loops: CDR1 ENHRY, CDR2 SYGVKD. CDR3 protein: CAITEGDLDNYGYTF. The CDR3 DNA is TGTGCCATCACCGAGGGGGACCTTGATAACTATGGCTACACCTTC.